The 9 T cell receptor beta chains given below trace back to one sample, sequenced in a study of T cell responses to AZD1222 COVID-19 vaccine (dated by TCRdb to the early 2020s). Library creation used the immunoSEQ multiplex PCR assay. TCRdb carries this immuneACCESS record with in-frame sequences only. Its versions omit some clonotypes, under half of them owing to an unresolved V gene in the studies checked, with the rest unexplained. This sample gives some 120,000 clones in total; just under 90% of them show up just once. The ten biggest clones cover roughly 4.1% of the sample. Explained via the paper, the time point label denotes: baseline before first vaccination. Here the sequenced sample was peripheral blood, taken on day 0 of AZD1222 vaccination. The receptors originated from an adult in good health.

The chain employs TRBV6-5 and TRBJ2-7; 11 nucleotides line up with TRBD2. Germline assignment: CDR1 MNHEY and CDR2 SVGAGI. The V and J ends lost 6 bases and 2 bases, in that order; junction bases with no gene match: 6. This CDR3 has 15 amino acids. CDR3 coding DNA: TGTGCCAGCAGAAAACGACTAGCGGGGCCCTACGAGCAGTACTTC. This sequence encodes CASRKRLAGPYEQYF.

The chain joins TRBV10-3 to TRBJ2-7, with TRBD1 identical over 11 bases. The V gene's germline CDR1 is ENHRY and CDR2 SYGVKD. J gave up 4 bases and V 10 bases, and 9 bases lay outside the gene matches. The CDR3 is 14 amino acids. CDR3 sequence: CATRADRGHYEQYF. CDR3 coding DNA: TGTGCCACCCGAGCGGACAGGGGGCATTACGAGCAGTACTTC.

V usage is TRBV27 and J usage is TRBJ1-2; 7 nucleotides line up with TRBD1. This CDR3 spans 13 amino acids. CDR1 and CDR2 (germline): MNHEY, SMNVEV (reference sequence). V was clipped by 5 bases and J by 8 bases; unmatched bases: 8. The CDR3 region has the DNA TGTGCCAGCAGTCCCAGGGGGGTGGGGGGCTACACCTTC. Translation gives CASSPRGVGGYTF.

The chain couples TRBV5-1 to TRBJ1-2; TRBD1 is a possible D gene (5 bases). In germline, CDR1 is SGHRS, CDR2 YFSETQ. The CDR3 covers 13 residues. V was clipped by 4 bases and J by 7 bases, with 14 bases between them. The CDR3: CASSPGTLAGYTF. CDR3 bases: TGCGCCAGCAGCCCGGGGACCCTAGCTGGCTACACCTTC.

This sequence joins TRBV9 and TRBJ1-3, with D unclear. The CDR3 loop spans 12 amino acids. Trimming cost V 0 bases and J 3 bases, with 1 base left between them. Germline lookup yields CDR1 SGDLS and CDR2 YYNGEE. CDR3 nucleotide sequence: TGTGCCAGCAGCGTAGATGGAAACACCATATATTTT. The encoded protein is CASSVDGNTIYF.

V usage is TRBV28 and J usage is TRBJ1-5; TRBD1 matches 7 bases. There are 16 residues in the CDR3. V lost 5 bases and J lost 3; bases outside the gene matches: 10. Germline loops: CDR1 MDHEN, CDR2 SYDVKM. This CDR3 reads CASSQQTGSFNQPQHF. The DNA of the CDR3 is TGTGCCAGCAGTCAGCAGACAGGGTCATTCAATCAGCCCCAGCATTTT.

The genes are TRBV6-5 and TRBJ1-4, with D tentatively TRBD1 (5 bases). The CDR3 runs 13 residues. Trimming pared 5 bases from V and 8 bases from J, leaving 12 bases between. CDR1 is MNHEY and CDR2 is SVGAGI in the germline V gene. The CDR3 coding sequence is TGTGCCAGCAGTCGGGGCCTGGGGGAAAAACTGTTTTTT. This encodes CASSRGLGEKLFF.

The CDR3: CASSSQGLDGYTF. The DNA of the CDR3 is TGTGCCAGCAGCTCACAGGGTTTAGATGGCTACACCTTC. The chain combines TRBV2 with TRBJ1-2; perhaps TRBD1 as D (6 bases). This CDR3 is built from 13 residues. Per the germline V gene, CDR1 is SNHLY and CDR2 is FYNNEI. Trimming removed 6 bases at V and 6 bases at J, with 14 bases between.

The chain links TRBV19 to TRBJ2-7; D perhaps matches TRBD1 (6 bases). Germline-derived CDR1 and CDR2 are LNHDA and SQIVND (reference sequence). The CDR3 is 16 amino acids. Between the trimmed V and J ends, which lost 4 bases and 3 bases, there was a span of 19 bases. The CDR3 coding sequence is TGTGCCAGTAGTAACTCCGGGACAAACGGGAACTACGAGCAGTACTTC. Its translation is CASSNSGTNGNYEQYF.